The 23 T cell receptor beta chains below all came from one sample that was sequenced in a study of shared clonotypes between healthy human individuals. Produced via immunoSEQ multiplex PCR; TCRdb's table is partial and in-frame only. The data contain 2.5 million or so clones, more than 90% of them seen just once; the ten biggest clones take up over 0.12%. The sequencing sample was made of naive CD4+ T cells sorted from blood. As to subset: CD45RA+ positively selected. The source of these receptors is a man aged 18 to 35 in good health.

This chain uses TRBV4-3 with TRBJ2-1; TRBD2 matches at 12 bases. CDR1 and CDR2 (germline): LGHNA, YSLEER. V trimming: 4 bases; J trimming: 5 bases; junction bases outside the gene matches: 6. The CDR3 is made up of 16 amino acids. CDR3 sequence: CASSRELAGGNNEQFF. The CDR3, as DNA: TGCGCCAGCAGCCGGGAGCTAGCGGGAGGGAACAATGAGCAGTTCTTC.

The chain links TRBV5-1 to TRBJ1-2; 7 nucleotides line up with TRBD1. With 0 bases clipped from V and 1 base from J, the junction kept 9 bases outside the gene matches. Germline loops: CDR1 SGHRS, CDR2 YFSETQ. The CDR3 has 17 amino acids. This CDR3 reads CASSLEGTEVVNYGYTF. Here the CDR3 DNA reads TGCGCCAGCAGCTTGGAAGGGACAGAGGTCGTTAACTATGGCTACACCTTC. The whole variable domain, remainder taken from reference TRBV5-1 and TRBJ1-2, is KAGVTQTPRYLIKTRGQQVTLSCSPISGHRSVSWYQQTPGQGLQFLFEYFSETQRNKGNFPGRFSGRQFSNSRSEMNVSTLELGDSALYLCASSLEGTEVVNYGYTFGSGTRLTVV.

This rearrangement joins TRBV4-1 to TRBJ1-5; a possible D gene is TRBD1 (5 bases). The germline V gene has CDR1 MGHRA and CDR2 YSYEKL. The V end lost 6 bases, the J end lost 2 bases, and 20 bases lay between the germline ends. This CDR3 is 17 amino acids long. In nucleotides, the CDR3 is TGCGCCAGCAGTCTGACTACGGCGGGGCAGGGCAATCAGCCCCAGCATTTT. This sequence encodes CASSLTTAGQGNQPQHF.

V gene TRBV28 combines with J gene TRBJ1-2; D is undetermined. The CDR3 consists of 14 residues. The germline gives CDR1 MDHEN, CDR2 SYDVKM. Trimming shortened V by 6 bases and J by 3 bases, and 14 bases separated the two germline ends. The CDR3 loop reads CASRHNDQYYGYTF. The CDR3 DNA reads as TGTGCCAGCAGGCACAACGATCAATACTATGGCTACACCTTC.

The gene calls are TRBV28 and TRBJ1-1, with D maybe TRBD1 (6 bases). The V gene lost 5 bases and the J gene lost 1 base, with 14 bases spanning the gap. Per germline, CDR1 MDHEN and CDR2 SYDVKM. The CDR3 covers 15 residues. DNA of the CDR3: TGTGCCAGCAGTACACGGACAGTAGGGAACACTGAAGCTTTCTTT. Protein: CASSTRTVGNTEAFF.

Comment on this clone: Other nucleotide sequences from this sample produce the same CDR3. The CDR3 region is CASSLAGQGLDTQYF. The CDR3 bases are TGCGCCAGCAGCTTGGCGGGACAGGGGTTAGATACGCAGTATTTT. This chain uses TRBV5-1 with TRBJ2-3; 10 nucleotides align to TRBD1. The V gene's germline CDR1 is SGHRS and CDR2 YFSETQ. The CDR3 runs to 15 residues. The V and J ends lost 0 bases and 5 bases, in that order; junction bases with no gene match: 3.

V and J are TRBV7-2 and TRBJ2-4; TRBD2 matches 8 bases. CDR1 and CDR2 from the germline V gene are SGHTA and FQGNSA. The V gene end was trimmed by 0 bases and the J gene end by 0 bases; junction bases not matched to a gene: 19. This CDR3 has 22 amino acids. The DNA for the CDR3 is TGTGCCAGCAGCTTAGCCTCCGATCGGGGGGGGCTTGGGAACCTAGCCAAAAACATTCAGTACTTC. This codes for CASSLASDRGGLGNLAKNIQYF.

The genes are TRBV30 and TRBJ2-6; 8 nucleotides align to TRBD1. CDR3 length equals 21 residues. J gave up 2 bases and V 2 bases, and 20 bases lay outside the gene matches. Per germline, CDR1 GTSNPN and CDR2 SVGIG (reference sequence). The chain's CDR3 is CAWSRGVRGRYQSPGANVLTF. CDR3 in DNA: TGTGCCTGGAGTCGAGGGGTCAGGGGGCGGTACCAGAGCCCTGGGGCCAACGTCCTGACTTTC.

The genes are TRBV11-2 and TRBJ2-7; D not certain. There are 14 residues in the CDR3. In germline, CDR1 is SGHAT, CDR2 FQNNGV. Trimming cost V 5 bases and J 0 bases, with 11 bases left between them. DNA for the CDR3: TGTGCCAGCAGCCTCTTCTCACTCTCCTACGAGCAGTACTTC. This codes for CASSLFSLSYEQYF.

The chain links TRBV7-2 to TRBJ2-1; D is undetermined. V shed 6 bases and J shed 6 bases, with 6 bases lying between them. The germline V gene has CDR1 SGHTA and CDR2 FQGNSA. This CDR3 is 11 amino acids long. The CDR3 is CASRILNEQFF. CDR3 DNA sequence: TGTGCCAGCAGAATCCTCAATGAGCAGTTCTTC.

A single count supports this clone. At one end, the junction sequence differs from germline, possibly due to a read error. The chain joins TRBV4-3 to TRBJ2-7; possible D gene TRBD2, 5 bases. CDR3 length: 13 residues. Germline CDR1 is LGHNA and CDR2 is YSLEER. CDR3 region: CASSQAGEGERYF. The CDR3 DNA is TGCGCCAGCAGCCAAGCCGGAGAGGGAGAGCGGTACTTC.

The CDR3 DNA is TGTGCCAGCAGCTTAGATGGGGTAAAGGCCGGGGAGCTGTTTTTT. Protein sequence: CASSLDGVKAGELFF. V is TRBV7-9 and J is TRBJ2-2; D is unclear. Germline V gene lookup returns CDR1 SEHNR and CDR2 FQNEAQ (reference sequence). The V gene lost 1 base and the J gene lost 6 bases, with 12 bases spanning the gap. This CDR3 has 15 residues.

The rearrangement uses TRBV5-1 and TRBJ1-6; possibly TRBD1 for D (6 bases). With 0 bases removed from V and 6 bases from J, the gap between germline ends came to 13 bases. Germline lookup yields CDR1 SGHRS and CDR2 YFSETQ. There are 16 residues in the CDR3. CDR3 sequence reads: CASSLEGGAPNSPLHF. In DNA, the CDR3 is TGCGCCAGCAGCTTGGAAGGGGGGGCCCCTAATTCACCCCTCCACTTT.

Comments on this clone: This sample includes further DNA sequences coding for the same CDR3. This rearrangement joins TRBV5-1 to TRBJ2-5, with D tentatively TRBD2 (7 bases). Per germline, CDR1 SGHRS and CDR2 YFSETQ. The V and J ends lost 0 bases and 5 bases respectively, with 11 bases between them. The CDR3 loop spans 14 amino acids. The CDR3 DNA reads TGCGCCAGCAGCTTGGCCGGGGGGCAGGAGACCCAGTACTTC. This sequence encodes CASSLAGGQETQYF.

CDR3 in amino acids: CASSPTGNVVSGELFF. The DNA of the CDR3 is TGTGCCAGCAGCCCGACAGGGAATGTAGTCTCCGGGGAGCTGTTTTTT. This chain joins TRBV7-9 and TRBJ2-2; TRBD1 agrees at 7 bases. Unmatched junction bases numbered 12, after V lost 5 bases and J lost 6 bases. The CDR3 is 16 residues long. Germline loops: CDR1 SEHNR, CDR2 FQNEAQ (reference sequence).

The rearrangement joins TRBV10-1 to TRBJ2-5; D might be TRBD1 (6 bases). V lost 5 bases to trimming and J lost 8 bases, with 18 bases between them. Germline CDR1 reads WNHNN; CDR2 reads SYGVQD (reference sequence). This CDR3 comprises 14 residues. The CDR3 here is CASSLDSARETQYF. The DNA for the CDR3 is TGCGCCAGCAGTTTGGACAGCGCAAGAGAAACCCAGTACTTC.

This chain joins TRBV15 and TRBJ1-1, with TRBD1 matching 9 bases. The CDR3 covers 14 residues. Per germline, CDR1 LNHNV and CDR2 YYDKDF (reference sequence). V dropped 3 bases and J dropped 8; count of bases not matched to a gene: 7. The DNA of the CDR3 is TGTGCCACCAGCAGGTCACAGGGGGCGGCGGAAGCTTTCTTT. It specifies CATSRSQGAAEAFF.

The CDR3 DNA reads as TGTGCCAGCAGCGTACTGAGCGGGGGGGCCGGGGATACGCAGTATTTT. This translates into CASSVLSGGAGDTQYF. The V and J genes are TRBV9 and TRBJ2-3; TRBD2 agrees at 10 bases. After removal of 1 base from V and 6 bases from J, the junction contained 8 bases not matched to a gene. The CDR3 is 16 amino acids. Germline loops: CDR1 SGDLS, CDR2 YYNGEE.

As for this clone: Additional DNA sequences in this sample encode the identical CDR3. The chain couples TRBV4-3 to TRBJ2-7; maybe TRBD1 (5 bases). V lost 0 bases and J lost 3, with 9 bases in between. The CDR3 contains 14 residues. Germline V gene data show CDR1 as LGHNA and CDR2 as YSLEER. CDR3 protein: CASSQDRGFYEQYF. The CDR3 nucleotides are TGCGCCAGCAGCCAAGATAGGGGATTCTACGAGCAGTACTTC.

The chain recombines TRBV7-9 with TRBJ2-3, with unresolved D. Trimming stripped 3 bases from V and 6 bases from J, with 16 bases between. The V gene's germline CDR1 is SEHNR and CDR2 FQNEAQ (reference sequence). The CDR3 runs to 15 residues. The CDR3 bases are TGTGCCAGCAGCTTCGGTACTCTTGACTGGGATACGCAGTATTTT. Its protein product is CASSFGTLDWDTQYF.

This clone was seen more than once but under ten times. The chain links TRBV7-9 to TRBJ1-1; D perhaps matches TRBD1 (6 bases). Trimming pared 2 bases from V and 9 bases from J, leaving 13 bases between. The CDR3 has 13 amino acids. Germline V gene lookup returns CDR1 SEHNR and CDR2 FQNEAQ (reference sequence). The CDR3 loop reads CASSLPIQGKAFF. CDR3 nucleotide sequence: TGTGCCAGCAGCTTACCGATACAGGGCAAAGCTTTCTTT.

The rearrangement joins TRBV19 to TRBJ2-6; tentatively, D is TRBD1 (6 bases). In germline, CDR1 is LNHDA, CDR2 SQIVND (reference sequence). Trimming took 6 bases from V and 0 from J, leaving 15 bases between them. The CDR3 covers 17 residues. The CDR3 loop is CASSQVGALSGANVLTF. The CDR3 nucleotides read TGTGCCAGTAGCCAGGTGGGGGCGCTCTCTGGGGCCAACGTCCTGACTTTC. Full variable domain (missing parts from reference TRBV19 and TRBJ2-6): DGGITQSPKYLFRKEGQNVTLSCEQNLNHDAMYWYRQDPGQGLRLIYYSQIVNDFQKGDIAEGYSVSREKKESFPLTVTSAQKNPTAFYLCASSQVGALSGANVLTFGAGSRLTVL.

Here the CDR3 reads CASSETGAGGISYEQYF. CDR3 bases: TGTGCCAGCAGTGAAACGGGAGCGGGGGGGATCTCCTACGAGCAGTACTTC. V is TRBV6-1 and J is TRBJ2-7; 10 bases align to TRBD2. The ends lost 2 bases at V and 0 bases at J; junction bases unmatched: 7. In germline, CDR1 is MNHNS, CDR2 SASEGT. This CDR3 comprises 17 residues.